These 25 T cell receptor beta chains were sequenced from one sample in a study of blood T cell repertoires in COVID-19. Data came from immunoSEQ multiplex PCR; TCRdb stores just in-frame clones and leaves some out. The sample yields 95,000 to 150,000 clones, roughly 88% seen once. Sequencing was carried out using peripheral blood. The receptors originated from a middle-aged man with acute or convalescent COVID-19.

The chain uses TRBV13 and TRBJ1-2, with 9 positions matching TRBD1. The J segment lost 4 bases and the V segment lost 0 bases, leaving 6 bases of the junction unmatched. Germline CDR1 and CDR2: PRHDT and FYEKMQ (reference sequence). CDR3 length: 16 residues. The CDR3 DNA reads as TGTGCCAGCAGCTTAGGCGGGACAGGGTTCACCTATGGCTACACCTTC. Residues: CASSLGGTGFTYGYTF.

The V gene is TRBV11-2, the J gene TRBJ1-6; D gene ambiguous. In germline, CDR1 is SGHAT, CDR2 FQNNGV. V was clipped by 5 bases and J by 0 bases, with 14 bases between them. CDR3 size: 17 residues. The DNA of the CDR3 is TGTGCCAGCAGCCCCGAGCGGAGGAGCTCCTATAATTCACCCCTCCACTTT. This translates into CASSPERRSSYNSPLHF.

This sequence joins TRBV4-1 and TRBJ2-6, with D tentatively TRBD2 (5 bases). The CDR3 covers 17 residues. V was cut by 2 bases and J by 0 bases, with 11 bases left in between. Germline assignment: CDR1 MGHRA and CDR2 YSYEKL. This CDR3 reads CASSQRWGDSGANVLTF. The DNA of the CDR3 is TGCGCCAGCAGCCAACGATGGGGAGACTCTGGGGCCAACGTCCTGACTTTC.

The chain couples TRBV14 to TRBJ1-2, with a possible D match to TRBD1 (5 bases). CDR3 length equals 15 residues. V dropped 1 base and J dropped 4 bases, with 13 bases sitting between them. Germline V gene sequence: CDR1 SGHDN, CDR2 FVKESK. The CDR3: CASSQVGGTSYGYTF. The CDR3 nucleotides are TGTGCCAGCAGCCAAGTCGGCGGGACCTCCTATGGCTACACCTTC.

This chain links TRBV5-8 with TRBJ2-1, with D maybe TRBD1 (6 bases). CDR1 is SGHTS and CDR2 is YDEGEE in the germline V gene. The CDR3 runs 14 residues. Trimming cost V 5 bases and J 5 bases, with 14 bases left between them. The DNA of the CDR3 is TGTGCCAGCAGATGGGACAAACCAAACAATGAGCAGTTCTTC. It specifies CASRWDKPNNEQFF.

The CDR3 DNA sequence: TGTGCCACCAGCAGAGCTCCCGTCGACACTGAAGCTTTCTTT. It codes for CATSRAPVDTEAFF. The rearrangement uses TRBV15 and TRBJ1-1; D uncertain. V shed 1 base and J shed 3 bases, with 9 bases lying between them. The CDR3 sequence is 14 residues long. The V gene's germline CDR1 is LNHNV and CDR2 YYDKDF (reference sequence). Together with reference TRBV15 and TRBJ1-1, the CDR3 gives the full variable domain: DAMVIQNPRYQVTQFGKPVTLSCSQTLNHNVMYWYQQKSSQAPKLLFHYYDKDFNNEADTPDNFQSRRPNTSFCFLDIRSPGLGDTAMYLCATSRAPVDTEAFFGQGTRLTVV.

The chain has TRBV12-3 or TRBV12-4 and TRBJ2-5; the D gene is possibly TRBD1 (5 bases). Trimming pared 8 bases from V and 5 bases from J, leaving 12 bases between. The CDR3 covers 12 residues. CDR3 sequence (DNA): TGTGCCAGCGCCAGGGTGGGGGAGACCCAGTACTTC. This codes for CASARVGETQYF.

The chain has TRBV19 and TRBJ2-2; D might be TRBD2 (5 bases). Looked up from germline, CDR1 is LNHDA and CDR2 is SQIVND (reference sequence). Trimming took off 5 bases at V and 5 bases at J, with 18 bases between the two ends. This CDR3 is built from 16 residues. As DNA, the CDR3 is TGTGCCAGTAGTGTGGGTCTAGCAATCGGTACCGGGGAGCTGTTTTTT. Translated, it gives CASSVGLAIGTGELFF.

The rearrangement uses TRBV7-2 and TRBJ1-6, with 8 bases aligning to TRBD1. V gave up 3 bases and J gave up 7 bases; unmatched junction bases: 2. The V gene's germline CDR1 is SGHTA and CDR2 FQGNSA. The CDR3 length is 14 residues. This CDR3 reads CASSFRQGNSPLHF. In nucleotides, the CDR3 is TGTGCCAGCAGCTTTCGACAGGGGAATTCACCCCTCCACTTT.

The J gene is TRBJ2-7, the V gene TRBV6-6, with D possibly TRBD2 on 5 matching bases. This CDR3 contains 13 residues. The V end lost 0 bases, the J end lost 5 bases, and 8 bases lay between the germline ends. Germline lookup yields CDR1 MNHNY and CDR2 SVGAGI (reference sequence). The CDR3 spells CASSYSNGNEQYF. CDR3 DNA: TGTGCCAGCAGTTACTCGAACGGGAACGAGCAGTACTTC.

The CDR3 sequence: CASSSGWGGYGYTF. DNA of the CDR3: TGTGCCAGCAGCTCCGGTTGGGGCGGCTATGGCTACACCTTC. The chain links TRBV7-8 to TRBJ1-2, with D perhaps matching TRBD1 (5 bases). CDR3 length equals 14 residues. Germline CDR1 reads SGHVS; CDR2 reads FQNEAQ. V dropped 4 bases and J dropped 4 bases, with 13 bases sitting between them.

J is TRBJ1-2 and V is TRBV5-6; D unresolved. This CDR3 contains 16 residues. V gave up 4 bases and J gave up 2 bases, with 18 bases separating them. In germline, CDR1 is SGHDT, CDR2 YYEEEE. As DNA, the CDR3 is TGTGCCAGCAGCCCCCTCCTCAGAGACTCAAACTATGGCTACACCTTC. It yields the protein CASSPLLRDSNYGYTF.

This clone was recorded once. J is TRBJ1-5 and V is TRBV7-2; D ambiguous. CDR3 length: 15 amino acids. Germline values: CDR1 SGHTA, CDR2 FQGNSA. V was trimmed by 1 base and J by 5 bases, leaving 12 bases between them. Written as DNA, the CDR3 is TGTGCCAGCAGCTTAGGAAGTGGCACATATCAGCCCCAGCATTTT. Translating gives CASSLGSGTYQPQHF.

The gene calls are TRBV7-8 and TRBJ2-1, with 10 bases aligning to TRBD2. V gave up 4 bases and J gave up 8 bases; unmatched junction bases: 8. Germline loops: CDR1 SGHVS, CDR2 FQNEAQ. The CDR3 totals 15 residues. The CDR3 DNA reads TGTGCCAGCAGCTCTCCGGTAGCGGGAGGATATGAGCAGTTCTTC. Protein: CASSSPVAGGYEQFF.

The rearrangement joins TRBV27 to TRBJ1-1; 7 positions agree with TRBD1. Per the germline V gene, CDR1 is MNHEY and CDR2 is SMNVEV (reference sequence). The J segment lost 0 bases and the V segment lost 4 bases, leaving 2 bases of the junction unmatched. CDR3 size: 14 residues. The CDR3 sequence is CASSYRGMNTEAFF. DNA for the CDR3: TGTGCCAGCAGTTACAGGGGAATGAACACTGAAGCTTTCTTT.

The CDR3 DNA follows: TGCGCCAGCAGAGCCCTAGCGGGAGCCTCCTACAATGAGCAGTTCTTC. This encodes CASRALAGASYNEQFF. The J gene is TRBJ2-1, the V gene TRBV5-1; 10 bases line up with TRBD2. The junction had 5 bases not matched to a gene; V was cut back by 5 bases and J by 0 bases. The V gene's germline CDR1 is SGHRS and CDR2 YFSETQ. The CDR3 covers 16 residues.

CDR3 DNA: TGTGCCACCAGTGATTCGACTAGCGGGTCCCCAGATACGCAGTATTTT. Translation gives CATSDSTSGSPDTQYF. The chain is built from TRBV24-1 and TRBJ2-3; 10 bases line up with TRBD2. V lost 2 bases, J lost 4 bases, and 5 bases stayed unmatched. The germline CDR1 and CDR2 sequences are KGHDR and SFDVKD. CDR3 length equals 16 residues.

CDR3 amino acids: CASTPPGQGNEKLFF. In DNA form, the CDR3 reads TGTGCCAGTACCCCCCCGGGACAGGGTAATGAAAAACTGTTTTTT. The chain uses TRBV19 and TRBJ1-4, with 9 nucleotides matching TRBD1. There are 15 residues in the CDR3. Germline assignment: CDR1 LNHDA and CDR2 SQIVND (reference sequence). Germline trimming cut 7 bases from V and 4 bases from J; bases unmatched to any gene: 7.

In regard to this clone: Other nucleotide sequences from this sample produce the same CDR3. The CDR3 nucleotides read TGTGCCAGCTCACCACCGGCTAGCGGGCAAGAGACCCAGTACTTC. Residues: CASSPPASGQETQYF. The chain recombines TRBV18 with TRBJ2-5; TRBD2 aligns across 8 bases. CDR1 is KGHSH, CDR2 LQKENI, per germline. This CDR3 is 15 amino acids long. The junction had 2 bases not matched to a gene; V was cut back by 0 bases and J by 2 bases.

The chain employs TRBV24-1 and TRBJ2-3; 8 bases fit TRBD2. V trimming: 5 bases; J trimming: 4 bases; junction bases outside the gene matches: 7. The CDR3 spans 15 residues. Germline values: CDR1 KGHDR, CDR2 SFDVKD. The CDR3 region is CATSGGGRLADTQYF. CDR3 bases: TGTGCCACCAGTGGCGGCGGGAGGTTAGCAGATACGCAGTATTTT.

The chain employs TRBV10-2 and TRBJ2-7, with unresolved D. The germline CDR1 and CDR2 sequences are WSHSY and SAAADI. The CDR3 covers 12 residues. Trimming pared 2 bases from V and 2 bases from J, leaving 4 bases between. This CDR3 is CASSEAAYEQYF. The DNA for the CDR3 is TGCGCCAGCAGTGAGGCAGCCTACGAGCAGTACTTC.

This clone is a singleton in its sample. V gene TRBV29-1 combines with J gene TRBJ1-1, with no clear D. The germline V and J ends were trimmed by 3 bases and 6 bases, with 17 bases remaining between them. Germline CDR1 SQVTM, CDR2 ANQGSEA. The CDR3 is made up of 14 amino acids. The CDR3 bases are TGCAGCGTTGAGTACAGCCTGGGTACGGCTGAAGCTTTCTTT. Translated: CSVEYSLGTAEAFF. Variable domain in full (rest from reference TRBV29-1 and TRBJ1-1): SAVISQKPSRDICQRGTSLTIQCQVDSQVTMMFWYRQQPGQSLTLIATANQGSEATYESGFVIDKFPISRPNLTFSTLTVSNMSPEDSSIYLCSVEYSLGTAEAFFGQGTRLTVV.

J is TRBJ1-2 and V is TRBV9; D perhaps matches TRBD1 (6 bases). The CDR3 covers 14 residues. CDR1 is SGDLS and CDR2 is YYNGEE in the germline V gene. The V and J ends lost 0 bases and 7 bases respectively, with 13 bases between them. CDR3 sequence reads: CASSVGTGFSGYTF. CDR3 bases: TGTGCCAGCAGCGTAGGAACAGGGTTTAGTGGCTACACCTTC.

This chain connects TRBV7-3 to TRBJ1-1, with D tentatively TRBD1 (5 bases). This CDR3 has 14 residues. Trimming took off 1 base at V and 1 base at J, with 7 bases between the two ends. Germline CDR1 and CDR2: SGHTA and FQGTGA. DNA of the CDR3: TGTGCCAGCAGCTTAAACGGGGGGAACACTGAAGCTTTCTTT. It encodes CASSLNGGNTEAFF.

This clone has more than one count but fewer than ten. The V and J genes are TRBV12-3 or TRBV12-4 and TRBJ2-7; D remains unclear. CDR3 size: 12 residues. The V end lost 4 bases, the J end lost 3 bases, and 7 bases lay between the germline ends. The CDR3 loop is CASSSRGYEQYF. The CDR3 bases are TGTGCCAGCAGTTCGCGAGGCTACGAGCAGTACTTC.